These T cell receptor beta chains were read from a single sample in a study of blood T cell repertoires in COVID-19. Repertoires were generated with immunoSEQ multiplex PCR, while TCRdb's copy carries only in-frame clones and drops some. The data show about 220,000 clones, roughly four fifths seen once. Sequenced input: PBMCs or T cells enriched from blood (not recorded which). The receptors were gathered from a woman aged 55-69 years who had recovered from COVID-19. Each CDR3 is given with its conserved first and last residue. Fields, in order: J gene, CDR3 length, V gene, CDR3 protein.

TRBJ1-2 | 13 | TRBV6-2/TRBV6-3 | CASSYEGVDGYTF
TRBJ2-4 | 17 | TRBV4-3 | CASSPVPGGLAKNIQYF
TRBJ2-2 | 18 | TRBV4-1 | CASSQDYSGSQTPGELFF
TRBJ1-2 | 13 | TRBV7-9 | CASSLDAGKGYTF
TRBJ2-7 | 13 | TRBV27 | CASSFMTGYEQYF
TRBJ2-1 | 13 | TRBV3-1/TRBV3-2 | CASSQGTGIEQFF
TRBJ2-4 | 13 | TRBV6-5 | CASSNLEGILQYF
TRBJ2-1 | 15 | TRBV14 | CASSAAGGHYNEQFF
TRBJ1-2 | 14 | TRBV3-1/TRBV3-2 | CASSPGTGPYGYTF
TRBJ2-7 | 15 | TRBV25-1 | CASSDRDRGTYEQYF
TRBJ1-6 | 13 | TRBV11-2 | CASSLAQTSPLHF
TRBJ1-2 | 13 | TRBV4-3 | CASSPTGDYGYTF
TRBJ1-4 | 15 | TRBV6-5 | CASSNRRATNEKLFF
TRBJ1-2 | 14 | TRBV6-5 | CASSYSPRGSGYTF
TRBJ1-1 | 13 | TRBV5-1 | CASSRQEITEAFF
TRBJ1-5 | 15 | TRBV3-1/TRBV3-2 | CASSQDLGGNQPQHF
TRBJ1-6 | 15 | TRBV20-1 | CSASHGTEINSPLHF
TRBJ2-7 | 16 | TRBV3-1/TRBV3-2 | CASSQDGDSGSYEQYF
TRBJ2-7 | 15 | TRBV7-6 | CASSPGQGASYEQYF
TRBJ1-5 | 15 | TRBV27 | CASSLSNRGNQPQHF
TRBJ1-6 | 17 | TRBV5-5 | CASSLGGVAGYNSPLHF
TRBJ1-1 | 15 | TRBV11-3 | CASSLDPGRGTEAFF
TRBJ2-1 | 13 | TRBV19 | CASGRDFNNEQFF
TRBJ1-5 | 14 | TRBV6-1 | CASSETGGRQPQHF
TRBJ1-5 | 17 | TRBV14 | CASSQGEGGRGNQPQHF
TRBJ1-2 | 14 | TRBV7-3 | CASSRDRGSYGYTF
TRBJ2-2 | 18 | TRBV4-2 | CASSQDTASPTNTGELFF
TRBJ2-2 | 16 | TRBV11-3 | CASSPRTSGGYGELFF
TRBJ2-3 | 14 | TRBV27 | CASSLGPRGGTQYF
TRBJ1-2 | 11 | TRBV6-5 | CAIEGQGPLAF
TRBJ2-3 | 14 | TRBV27 | CATSVGQGTDTQYF
TRBJ1-4 | 15 | TRBV6-1 | CASSEPVSGGEKLFF
TRBJ1-2 | 13 | TRBV6-5 | CASSYKGEGGYTF
TRBJ1-2 | 14 | TRBV5-1 | CASSLGTLNYGYTF
TRBJ1-6 | 13 | TRBV18 | CASRGPEGSPLHF
TRBJ2-3 | 15 | TRBV7-8 | CASRPTGQTTDTQYF
TRBJ1-5 | 15 | TRBV19 | CASSADREGYQPQHF
TRBJ1-1 | 15 | TRBV6-5 | CASSSPGQGKTEAFF
TRBJ2-1 | 16 | TRBV11-3 | CASSLRWDSGFTEQFF
TRBJ1-6 | 16 | TRBV13 | CASSLGVSSYNSPLHF
TRBJ1-5 | 17 | TRBV15 | CATSRDYAGGGNQPQHF
TRBJ1-1 | 14 | TRBV19 | CASKPGQSNTEAFF